Shown below are 27 T cell receptor beta chains from a single sample sequenced in a study of cytomegalovirus exposure and HLA in healthy donors. Use of 60 Vbeta and 13 Jbeta primers characterized the PCR. Profiled with immunoSEQ multiplex PCR; TCRdb holds only in-frame clones, not every one. The sample holds 45,000 to 55,000 clones. Sequencing was carried out using PBMCs. The receptors were gathered from a woman aged 45-60 years in good health and CMV-seropositive.

The gene calls are TRBV7-8 and TRBJ1-1; the match to TRBD1 covers 7 bases. Trimming cost V 5 bases and J 11 bases; bases outside gene matches: 14. Germline-derived CDR1 and CDR2 are SGHVS and FQNEAQ. The CDR3 is 14 residues long. CDR3 nucleotides: TGTGCCAGCAGCCCGTCGGGACAGTTTTGGGGGGCTTTCTTT. It codes for CASSPSGQFWGAFF.

This chain uses TRBV6-6 with TRBJ2-2; 7 bases line up with TRBD1. Germline V lookup: CDR1 MNHNY, CDR2 SVGAGI (reference sequence). The CDR3 is made up of 15 amino acids. V shed 5 bases, J shed 2 bases, and the junction held 5 bases outside the gene matches. In DNA form, the CDR3 reads TGTGCCAGCAGTCAACAGGGGACAAACACCGGGGAGCTGTTTTTT. Amino acids: CASSQQGTNTGELFF.

This chain links TRBV6-6 with TRBJ2-1; TRBD2 aligns across 7 bases. This CDR3 region has 15 residues. CDR1 is MNHNY and CDR2 is SVGAGI in the germline V gene (reference sequence). V was clipped by 6 bases and J by 4 bases; unmatched bases: 9. CDR3 DNA: TGTGCCAGCAGCCACTTAGCGGGTCCGTACAATGAGCAGTTCTTC. This translates into CASSHLAGPYNEQFF.

The chain combines TRBV2 with TRBJ2-3; TRBD2 matches at 10 bases. Unmatched junction bases numbered 3, after V lost 6 bases and J lost 0 bases. Germline V CDR1 and CDR2: SNHLY, FYNNEI. The CDR3 length is 15 residues. The CDR3 region is CASSLAGVSTDTQYF. The CDR3 DNA reads TGTGCCAGCAGCCTAGCGGGAGTGAGCACAGATACGCAGTATTTT.

The V gene is TRBV4-1, the J gene TRBJ1-3; the D is unclear. Germline V gene data show CDR1 as MGHRA and CDR2 as YSYEKL. V was trimmed by 1 base and J by 0 bases, leaving 4 bases between them. The CDR3 extends over 14 amino acids. CDR3 DNA sequence: TGCGCCAGCAGCCAAGCTGTCTCTGGAAACACCATATATTTT. Translating it yields CASSQAVSGNTIYF.

Worth noting for this clone: Germline is not matched at one junction end, which may reflect a read error. This same CDR3 is encoded by further DNA sequences in the sample. V gene TRBV25-1 combines with J gene TRBJ1-5, with D tentatively TRBD1 (5 bases). There are 15 residues in the CDR3. Germline-derived CDR1 and CDR2 are MGHDK and SYGVNS. CDR3 DNA sequence: TGCGCCAGCAGCCGAATGAAGACAGATAATCAGCCCCAGCATTTT. Translating it yields CASSRMKTDNQPQHF. The whole variable domain, remainder taken from reference TRBV25-1 and TRBJ1-5, is EADIYQTPRYLVIGTGKKITLECSQTMGHDKMYWYQQDPGMELHLIHYSYGVNSTEKGDLSSESTVSRIRTEHFPLTLESARPSHTSQYLCASSRMKTDNQPQHFGDGTRLSIL.

The chain uses TRBV4-2 and TRBJ2-3; weak D call: TRBD1 (5 bases). V was trimmed by 0 bases and J by 0 bases, leaving 10 bases between them. CDR3 length: 16 residues. Germline CDR1 LGHNA, CDR2 YNFKEQ. The CDR3 region is CASSQEGPASTDTQYF. For the CDR3, the DNA is TGTGCCAGCAGCCAAGAGGGGCCAGCTAGCACAGATACGCAGTATTTT.

CDR3 sequence: CATWGGHEQYF. The CDR3 nucleotides are TGTGCCACCTGGGGGGGCCACGAGCAGTACTTC. J is TRBJ2-7 and V is TRBV28; TRBD2 might be the D (7 bases). V gave up 10 bases and J gave up 5 bases, with 12 bases separating them. This CDR3 spans 11 amino acids. Germline V gives CDR1 MDHEN, CDR2 SYDVKM. The variable domain in full, with the rest retrieved from reference TRBV28 and TRBJ2-7, is DVKVTQSSRYLVKRTGEKVFLECVQDMDHENMFWYRQDPGLGLRLIYFSYDVKMKEKGDIPEGYSVSREKKERFSLILESASTNQTSMYLCATWGGHEQYFGPGTRLTVT.

The chain has TRBV2 and TRBJ1-3; D perhaps matches TRBD1 (5 bases). Trimming pared 7 bases from V and 0 bases from J, leaving 16 bases between. Germline-derived CDR1 and CDR2 are SNHLY and FYNNEI. This CDR3 has 16 residues. CDR3 sequence (DNA): TGTGCCAGCAACGGGGAGGGACGGAACTCTGGAAACACCATATATTTT. Translating gives CASNGEGRNSGNTIYF. Looking up the rest from reference TRBV2 and TRBJ1-3 gives the full variable domain: EPEVTQTPSHQVTQMGQEVILRCVPISNHLYFYWYRQILGQKVEFLVSFYNNEISEKSEIFDDQFSVERPDGSNFTLKIRSTKLEDSAMYFCASNGEGRNSGNTIYFGEGSWLTVV.

The chain carries TRBV30 and TRBJ2-7, with TRBD1 as a possible D gene (5 bases). Germline-derived CDR1 and CDR2 are GTSNPN and SVGIG (reference sequence). This CDR3 region has 13 residues. Trimming pared 4 bases from V and 6 bases from J, leaving 16 bases between. The CDR3 bases are TGTGCCTGGATGATGCAGGGAATAGGCGAGCAGTACTTC. Its protein product is CAWMMQGIGEQYF.

The chain uses TRBV19 and TRBJ2-1; 9 bases are shared with TRBD2. V lost 5 bases and J lost 2; bases outside the gene matches: 1. This CDR3 contains 14 residues. The germline V gene has CDR1 LNHDA and CDR2 SQIVND (reference sequence). CDR3 sequence reads: CASSLAGAYNEQFF. In nucleotides, the CDR3 is TGTGCCAGTAGTTTAGCGGGAGCCTACAATGAGCAGTTCTTC.

V is TRBV6-6 and J is TRBJ2-7, with 8 nucleotides matching TRBD1. Germline values: CDR1 MNHNY, CDR2 SVGAGI (reference sequence). CDR3 size: 15 residues. Germline trimming cut 2 bases from V and 7 bases from J; bases unmatched to any gene: 10. The CDR3 reads CASSYLGTGPGEQYF. In nucleotides, the CDR3 is TGTGCCAGCAGTTACCTCGGGACAGGTCCGGGGGAGCAGTACTTC.

CDR3 protein: CASSLAQGRSYNEQFF. The CDR3 DNA reads as TGTGCCAGCAGCTTAGCACAGGGACGCTCCTACAATGAGCAGTTCTTC. The chain couples TRBV11-2 to TRBJ2-1, with D tentatively TRBD1 (6 bases). The CDR3 runs 16 residues. V lost 1 base to trimming and J lost 0 bases, with 10 bases between them. The germline V gene encodes CDR1 SGHAT and CDR2 FQNNGV.

This rearrangement joins TRBV6-5 to TRBJ1-1; D is undetermined. Germline-derived CDR1 and CDR2 are MNHEY and SVGAGI. V was clipped by 5 bases and J by 1 base, with 8 bases between them. The CDR3 spans 13 residues. The CDR3 DNA reads TGTGCCAGCAGTCGGGGAAAGAACACTGAAGCTTTCTTT. Translated: CASSRGKNTEAFF.

CDR3 amino acids: CASSWDRGYEQFF. The CDR3 DNA is TGTGCCAGCAGTTGGGACAGGGGGTATGAGCAGTTCTTC. The chain uses TRBV7-2 and TRBJ2-1; 11 nucleotides match TRBD1. Germline V gene lookup returns CDR1 SGHTA and CDR2 FQGNSA. The V and J ends lost 6 bases and 8 bases, in that order; junction bases with no gene match: 3. This CDR3 has 13 amino acids.

The chain's CDR3 is CASSLGGRADTQYF. The CDR3 DNA follows: TGTGCCAGCTCTTTGGGAGGGCGAGCAGATACGCAGTATTTT. The chain uses TRBV18 and TRBJ2-3; 7 positions agree with TRBD2. Germline V gives CDR1 KGHSH, CDR2 LQKENI. V was pared by 6 bases and J by 4 bases, with 7 bases of the junction left unmatched. The CDR3 covers 14 residues. Drawing the rest from reference TRBV18 and TRBJ2-3, the complete variable domain is NAGVMQNPRHLVRRRGQEARLRCSPMKGHSHVYWYRQLPEEGLKFMVYLQKENIIDESGMPKERFSAEFPKEGPSILRIQQVVRGDSAAYFCASSLGGRADTQYFGPGTRLTVL.

The rearrangement joins TRBV19 to TRBJ1-5; no firm D call. Germline V gives CDR1 LNHDA, CDR2 SQIVND (reference sequence). Deletions cut 4 bases from V and 6 bases from J, with 10 bases between. The CDR3 sequence is 13 residues long. The CDR3 protein is CASSKEGSQPQHF. The CDR3 DNA follows: TGTGCCAGTAGTAAAGAAGGGAGTCAGCCCCAGCATTTT. Supplemented by reference TRBV19 and TRBJ1-5, the full variable domain reads DGGITQSPKYLFRKEGQNVTLSCEQNLNHDAMYWYRQDPGQGLRLIYYSQIVNDFQKGDIAEGYSVSREKKESFPLTVTSAQKNPTAFYLCASSKEGSQPQHFGDGTRLSIL.

The chain joins TRBV10-3 to TRBJ1-1; no clear D gene. The germline V gene has CDR1 ENHRY and CDR2 SYGVKD. CDR3 length: 16 residues. Trimming cost V 6 bases and J 1 base, with 18 bases left between them. CDR3 residues: CAISGEGVGKNTEAFF. Here the CDR3 DNA reads TGTGCCATCAGCGGGGAGGGAGTGGGTAAGAACACTGAAGCTTTCTTT.

The genes are TRBV4-3 and TRBJ1-2; 8 bases fit TRBD1. Losses at the gene ends were 4 bases for V and 2 bases for J; bases not matched to a gene: 3. Germline assignment: CDR1 LGHNA and CDR2 YSLEER. This CDR3 comprises 14 residues. As DNA, the CDR3 is TGCGCCAGCAGCCGAGGACAGGGAAACTATGGCTACACCTTC. This sequence encodes CASSRGQGNYGYTF.

The J gene is TRBJ2-2, the V gene TRBV28; TRBD2 is a possible D gene (5 bases). This CDR3 is 11 amino acids long. CDR1 is MDHEN, CDR2 SYDVKM, per germline. V shed 6 bases and J shed 7 bases, with 6 bases lying between them. The CDR3 DNA is TGTGCCAGCAGCGGGATCGGGGAGCTGTTTTTT. Its translation: CASSGIGELFF.

The CDR3 DNA sequence: TGTGCCAGCAGTGTTTTCCTACTGCCGAATGAAAAACTGTTTTTT. Protein: CASSVFLLPNEKLFF. This rearrangement joins TRBV2 to TRBJ1-4; D not resolved. There are 15 residues in the CDR3. The V and J ends lost 4 bases and 5 bases respectively, with 14 bases between them. CDR1 is SNHLY and CDR2 is FYNNEI in the germline V gene.

The rearrangement joins TRBV5-1 to TRBJ2-2; 10 nucleotides match TRBD1. Germline CDR1 and CDR2: SGHRS and YFSETQ. This CDR3 spans 14 amino acids. V trimming: 2 bases; J trimming: 10 bases; junction bases outside the gene matches: 5. CDR3 sequence: CASSFWTGGMELFF. CDR3 DNA: TGCGCCAGCAGCTTCTGGACAGGGGGGATGGAGCTGTTTTTT.

The chain links TRBV7-8 to TRBJ1-3, with D possibly matching TRBD1 (6 bases). Germline V lookup: CDR1 SGHVS, CDR2 FQNEAQ. The ends were cut back, 0 bases at V and 4 bases at J, with 16 bases in the middle. The CDR3 has 17 residues. CDR3 loop: CASSLAGRGARGNTIYF. CDR3 coding DNA: TGTGCCAGCAGCTTAGCGGGGCGGGGGGCGAGAGGAAACACCATATATTTT. The full variable domain, rest sourced from reference TRBV7-8 and TRBJ1-3, is GAGVSQSPRYKVAKRGQDVALRCDPISGHVSLFWYQQALGQGPEFLTYFQNEAQLDKSGLPSDRFFAERPEGSVSTLKIQRTQQEDSAVYLCASSLAGRGARGNTIYFGEGSWLTVV.

The chain has TRBV5-4 and TRBJ1-1; D not certain. V was shortened by 4 bases and J by 0 bases, with 7 bases between the two germline ends. CDR1 is SGHNT and CDR2 is YYREEE in the germline V gene (reference sequence). This CDR3 comprises 13 residues. CDR3 DNA: TGTGCCAGCAGCCCGGTTATGAACACTGAAGCTTTCTTT. It encodes CASSPVMNTEAFF.

This chain links TRBV7-8 with TRBJ2-7; 7 positions agree with TRBD1. The CDR3 totals 14 residues. The germline gives CDR1 SGHVS, CDR2 FQNEAQ. V was pared by 0 bases and J by 3 bases, with 2 bases of the junction left unmatched. CDR3 in amino acids: CASSLAAGGYEQYF. CDR3 nucleotides: TGTGCCAGCAGCTTAGCGGCAGGGGGCTACGAGCAGTACTTC.

This CDR3 reads CASSPPLAGGSEGQFF. The CDR3 region has the DNA TGTGCCAGCAGCCCCCCGCTAGCGGGAGGGTCGGAGGGGCAGTTCTTC. The rearrangement joins TRBV5-8 to TRBJ2-1; TRBD2 agrees at 12 bases. The CDR3 covers 16 residues. V dropped 4 bases and J dropped 12; count of bases not matched to a gene: 14. Germline-derived CDR1 and CDR2 are SGHTS and YDEGEE.

The V gene is TRBV28, the J gene TRBJ2-5; 7 bases fit TRBD1. The DNA matches TRBJ2-7 better at its end, which makes the J call doubtful. The CDR3 runs 13 residues. Germline V gives CDR1 MDHEN, CDR2 SYDVKM. The CDR3 here is CASRPTGTYEQYF. CDR3 coding DNA: TGTGCCAGCAGGCCGACAGGGACCTACGAGCAGTACTTC.